This is a list of T cell receptor beta chains from one sample in a study of identical twins. TCRdb itself ran the 5' RACE reads through MiXCR, one entry per CDR3 protein. The table lists fewer than 500,000 distinct CDR3 sequences, around an eighth of them singletons. Another study also made use of these data, one on yellow fever vaccine responses in identical twins.

Sequencing was carried out using CD4+ T cells sorted from blood. The receptors originated from a woman between 18 and 29 years old in good health. CDR3s leave out the opening cysteine and the closing phenylalanine or tryptophan.

cdr3_aa | j_call | v_call
ASSSGTGTFREETQY | TRBJ2-5 | TRBV5-6
AWGGQGNSYEQY | TRBJ2-7 | TRBV30
ASSSGARHNEQF | TRBJ2-1 | TRBV6-5
ASSLGNWGSYEQY | TRBJ2-7 | TRBV5-1
ASSRPGLDGTQY | TRBJ2-3 | TRBV6-2/TRBV6-3
ICSGASTDTQY | TRBJ2-3 | TRBV20-1
ASSLKGLAGLHTGELF | TRBJ2-2 | TRBV11-1
ASSPPGAPDTQY | TRBJ2-3 | TRBV18
ASSTRDRGLLAKNIQY | TRBJ2-4 | TRBV13
ASSLLGSTGGGYT | TRBJ1-2 | TRBV7-2
ATSDDPGLVQY | TRBJ2-5 | TRBV24-1
ATGGSGNQPQH | TRBJ1-5 | TRBV6-1
ATSRVPRFSADTQY | TRBJ2-3 | TRBV15
SVEDPSGTDTQY | TRBJ2-3 | TRBV29-1
ASSLMATTLEAF | TRBJ1-1 | TRBV5-6
AFSLGLGQRGANVLT | TRBJ2-6 | TRBV12-3/TRBV12-4
ASREGTTASGELF | TRBJ2-2 | TRBV7-9
ASSGGRSSYEQY | TRBJ2-7 | TRBV12-3/TRBV12-4
ASSKERAGVEQY | TRBJ2-7 | TRBV21-1
ASSQPTSQETQY | TRBJ2-5 | TRBV4-2
ASSLGQTSGQETQY | TRBJ2-5 | TRBV7-2
ATTAGGRVGGTQY | TRBJ2-5 | TRBV6-1
ASREGTGELF | TRBJ2-2 | TRBV12-3/TRBV12-4
SALRSYEQY | TRBJ2-7 | TRBV29-1
ASSPPQRAKNIQY | TRBJ2-4 | TRBV18
ASSPHDRENTEAF | TRBJ1-1 | TRBV12-3/TRBV12-4
ASSRSKHTQY | TRBJ2-3 | TRBV6-2/TRBV6-3
ATLPVLNTEAF | TRBJ1-1 | TRBV12-3/TRBV12-4
ASSFQMNSRNIQY | TRBJ2-4 | TRBV5-5
AITSESYEQY | TRBJ2-7 | TRBV10-3
ASEDRGAGDTQY | TRBJ2-3 | TRBV3-1
ASGATGTGGNEQY | TRBJ2-7 | TRBV2
SASTPGRNIQY | TRBJ2-4 | TRBV20-1
ASSLERGFASTDTQY | TRBJ2-3 | TRBV5-1
ASSRRRASTDTQY | TRBJ2-3 | TRBV7-8
ASSSATGAHEQY | TRBJ2-7 | TRBV7-9
ASSYAIADTQY | TRBJ2-3 | TRBV6-5
ASSQGGGSNEKLF | TRBJ1-4 | TRBV4-3
AWGISGSNEQF | TRBJ2-1 | TRBV30
ATSREGTVNTEAF | TRBJ1-1 | TRBV15
ASSSGLAVNNEQF | TRBJ2-1 | TRBV27
ASTSWGGGNSYNEQF | TRBJ2-1 | TRBV12-3/TRBV12-4
ASSLEASENTYEQY | TRBJ2-7 | TRBV5-1
ASSSTRSSYEQY | TRBJ2-7 | TRBV3-1
ASSPQGTDTEETQY | TRBJ2-5 | TRBV28
ASSAGTVYEQY | TRBJ2-7 | TRBV7-9
SGELTGARTHGYT | TRBJ1-2 | TRBV29-1
ASTDATGAQSPQH | TRBJ1-5 | TRBV28
ASRPTGQTYTDTQY | TRBJ2-3 | TRBV7-9
SVEARQGADNEQF | TRBJ2-1 | TRBV29-1
SASKGLAGNNEQF | TRBJ2-1 | TRBV20-1
ASSSSGQGTDEQY | TRBJ2-7 | TRBV27
SAPGEGLRGKLF | TRBJ1-4 | TRBV20-1
ASTLQAGSYEQY | TRBJ2-7 | TRBV7-2
SARAPEQGKNIQY | TRBJ2-4 | TRBV20-1
ASSFRAGGYGYT | TRBJ1-2 | TRBV28
ASSTGQGRTEAF | TRBJ1-1 | TRBV5-1